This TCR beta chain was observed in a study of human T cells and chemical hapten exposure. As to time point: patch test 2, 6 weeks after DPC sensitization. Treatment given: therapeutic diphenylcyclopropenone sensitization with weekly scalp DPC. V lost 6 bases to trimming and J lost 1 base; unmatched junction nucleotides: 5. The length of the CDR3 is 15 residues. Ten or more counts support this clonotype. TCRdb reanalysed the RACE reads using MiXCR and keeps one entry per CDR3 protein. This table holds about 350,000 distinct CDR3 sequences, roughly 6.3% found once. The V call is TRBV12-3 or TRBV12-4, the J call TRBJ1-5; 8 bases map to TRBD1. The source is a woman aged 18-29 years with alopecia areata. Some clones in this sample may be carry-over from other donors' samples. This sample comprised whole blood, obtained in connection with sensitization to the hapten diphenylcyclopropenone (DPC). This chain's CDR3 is CASSRQGPSNQPQHF. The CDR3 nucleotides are TGTGCCAGCAGCCGACAGGGGCCCAGCAATCAGCCCCAGCATTTT.